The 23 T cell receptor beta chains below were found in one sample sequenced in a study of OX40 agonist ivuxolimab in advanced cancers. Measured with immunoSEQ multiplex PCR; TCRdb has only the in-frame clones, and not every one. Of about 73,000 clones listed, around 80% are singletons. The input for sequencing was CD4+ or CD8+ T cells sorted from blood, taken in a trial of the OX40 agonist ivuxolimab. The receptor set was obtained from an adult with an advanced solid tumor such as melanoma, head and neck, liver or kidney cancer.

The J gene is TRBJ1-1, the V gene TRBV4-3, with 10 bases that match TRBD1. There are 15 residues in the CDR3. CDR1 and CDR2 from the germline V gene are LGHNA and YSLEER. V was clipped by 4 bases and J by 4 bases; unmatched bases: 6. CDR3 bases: TGCGCCAGCAGCCTTTTCCGGACAGGGGGCACTGAAGCTTTCTTT. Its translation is CASSLFRTGGTEAFF.

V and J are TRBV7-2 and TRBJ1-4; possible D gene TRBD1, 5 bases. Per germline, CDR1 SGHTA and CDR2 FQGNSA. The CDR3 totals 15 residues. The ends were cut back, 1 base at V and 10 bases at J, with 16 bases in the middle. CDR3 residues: CASSLVSGAQGKLFF. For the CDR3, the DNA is TGTGCCAGCAGCTTAGTTTCCGGGGCCCAGGGAAAACTGTTTTTT.

CDR3 bases: TGTGCCAGCAGCGTGACGGGGTATGGCTACACCTTC. Its translation is CASSVTGYGYTF. The rearrangement links TRBV2 to TRBJ1-2; unclear D gene. Germline V gives CDR1 SNHLY, CDR2 FYNNEI. The V end was cut by 6 bases, the J end by 5 bases, with 10 bases between. This CDR3 has 12 amino acids. The whole variable domain, filled in from reference TRBV2 and TRBJ1-2, reads EPEVTQTPSHQVTQMGQEVILRCVPISNHLYFYWYRQILGQKVEFLVSFYNNEISEKSEIFDDQFSVERPDGSNFTLKIRSTKLEDSAMYFCASSVTGYGYTFGSGTRLTVV.

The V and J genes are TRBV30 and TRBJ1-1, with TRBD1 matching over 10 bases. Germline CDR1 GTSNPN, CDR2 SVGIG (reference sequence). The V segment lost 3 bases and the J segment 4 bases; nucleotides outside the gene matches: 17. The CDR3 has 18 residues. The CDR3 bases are TGTGCCTGGAGGAAACTGACAGGGGGCACGCGTATTTCCACTGAAGCTTTCTTT. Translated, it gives CAWRKLTGGTRISTEAFF. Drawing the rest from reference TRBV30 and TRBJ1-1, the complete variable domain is SQTIHQWPATLVQPVGSPLSLECTVEGTSNPNLYWYRQAAGRGLQLLFYSVGIGQISSEVPQNLSASRPQDRQFILSSKKLLLSDSGFYLCAWRKLTGGTRISTEAFFGQGTRLTVV.

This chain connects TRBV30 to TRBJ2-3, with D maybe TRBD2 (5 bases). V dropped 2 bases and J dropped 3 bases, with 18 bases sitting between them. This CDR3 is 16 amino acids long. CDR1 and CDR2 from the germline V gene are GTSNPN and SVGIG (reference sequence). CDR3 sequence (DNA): TGTGCCTGGAGTACTGGGAGTGGAATAAGAACAGATACGCAGTATTTT. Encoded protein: CAWSTGSGIRTDTQYF. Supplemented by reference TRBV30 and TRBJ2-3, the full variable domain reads SQTIHQWPATLVQPVGSPLSLECTVEGTSNPNLYWYRQAAGRGLQLLFYSVGIGQISSEVPQNLSASRPQDRQFILSSKKLLLSDSGFYLCAWSTGSGIRTDTQYFGPGTRLTVL.

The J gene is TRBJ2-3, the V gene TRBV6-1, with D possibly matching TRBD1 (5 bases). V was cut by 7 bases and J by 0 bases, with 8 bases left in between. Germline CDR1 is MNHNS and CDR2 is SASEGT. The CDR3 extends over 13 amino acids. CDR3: CASTPGSTDTQYF. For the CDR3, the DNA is TGTGCCAGCACCCCAGGGAGCACAGATACGCAGTATTTT.

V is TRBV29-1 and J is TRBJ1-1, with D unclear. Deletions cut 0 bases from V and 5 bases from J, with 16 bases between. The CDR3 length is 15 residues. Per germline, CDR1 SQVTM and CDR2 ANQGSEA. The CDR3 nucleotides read TGCAGCGTTGAAGATGGCCTCTTTGTGGGGACTGAAGCTTTCTTT. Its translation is CSVEDGLFVGTEAFF.

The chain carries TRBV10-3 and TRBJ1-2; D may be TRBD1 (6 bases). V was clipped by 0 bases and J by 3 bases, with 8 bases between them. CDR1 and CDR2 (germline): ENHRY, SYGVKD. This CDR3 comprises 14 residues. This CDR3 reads CAISESNRDYGYTF. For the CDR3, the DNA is TGTGCCATCAGTGAGTCAAACAGGGACTATGGCTACACCTTC.

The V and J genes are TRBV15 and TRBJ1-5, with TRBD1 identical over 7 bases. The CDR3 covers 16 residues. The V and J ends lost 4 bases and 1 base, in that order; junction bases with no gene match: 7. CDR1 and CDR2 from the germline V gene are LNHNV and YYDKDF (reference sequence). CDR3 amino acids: CATSKTGKISNQPQHF. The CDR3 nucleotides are TGTGCCACCAGCAAGACAGGGAAAATAAGCAATCAGCCCCAGCATTTT. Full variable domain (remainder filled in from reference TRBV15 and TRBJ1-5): DAMVIQNPRYQVTQFGKPVTLSCSQTLNHNVMYWYQQKSSQAPKLLFHYYDKDFNNEADTPDNFQSRRPNTSFCFLDIRSPGLGDTAMYLCATSKTGKISNQPQHFGDGTRLSIL.

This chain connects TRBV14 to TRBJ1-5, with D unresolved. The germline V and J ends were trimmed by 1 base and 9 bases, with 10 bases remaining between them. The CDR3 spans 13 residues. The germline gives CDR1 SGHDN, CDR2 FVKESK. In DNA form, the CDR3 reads TGTGCCAGCAGCCAAGGCCCGCGGGGGCCCCAGCATTTT. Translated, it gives CASSQGPRGPQHF. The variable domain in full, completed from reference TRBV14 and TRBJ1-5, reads EAGVTQFPSHSVIEKGQTVTLRCDPISGHDNLYWYRRVMGKEIKFLLHFVKESKQDESGMPNNRFLAERTGGTYSTLKVQPAELEDSGVYFCASSQGPRGPQHFGDGTRLSIL.

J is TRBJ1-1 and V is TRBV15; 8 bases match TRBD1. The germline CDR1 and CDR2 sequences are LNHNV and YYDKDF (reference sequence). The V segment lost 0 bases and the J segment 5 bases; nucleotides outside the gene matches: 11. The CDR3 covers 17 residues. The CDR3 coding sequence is TGTGCCACCAGCAGAGACGCTTTCTTACAGGGGGTGACTGAAGCTTTCTTT. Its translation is CATSRDAFLQGVTEAFF.

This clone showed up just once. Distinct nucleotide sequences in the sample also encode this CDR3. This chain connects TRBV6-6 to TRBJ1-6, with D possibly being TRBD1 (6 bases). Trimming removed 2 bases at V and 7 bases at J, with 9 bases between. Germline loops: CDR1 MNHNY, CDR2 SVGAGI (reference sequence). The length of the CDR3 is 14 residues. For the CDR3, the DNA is TGTGCCAGCAGTTACGGACAGCAAAATTCACCCCTCCACTTT. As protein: CASSYGQQNSPLHF.

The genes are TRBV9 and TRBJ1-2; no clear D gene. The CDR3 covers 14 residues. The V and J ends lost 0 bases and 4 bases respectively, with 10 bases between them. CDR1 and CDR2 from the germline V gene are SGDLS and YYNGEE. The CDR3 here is CASSVDGSPYGYTF. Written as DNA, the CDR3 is TGTGCCAGCAGCGTAGATGGGAGCCCCTATGGCTACACCTTC. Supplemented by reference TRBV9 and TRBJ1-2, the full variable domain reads DSGVTQTPKHLITATGQRVTLRCSPRSGDLSVYWYQQSLDQGLQFLIQYYNGEERAKGNILERFSAQQFPDLHSELNLSSLELGDSALYFCASSVDGSPYGYTFGSGTRLTVV.

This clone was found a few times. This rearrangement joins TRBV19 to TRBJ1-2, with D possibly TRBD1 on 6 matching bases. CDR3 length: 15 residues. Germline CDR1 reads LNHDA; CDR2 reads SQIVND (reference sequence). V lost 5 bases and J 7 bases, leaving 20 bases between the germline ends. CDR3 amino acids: CASSLQQGPASGYTF. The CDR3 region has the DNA TGTGCCAGTAGTCTACAACAGGGCCCGGCGAGTGGCTACACCTTC.

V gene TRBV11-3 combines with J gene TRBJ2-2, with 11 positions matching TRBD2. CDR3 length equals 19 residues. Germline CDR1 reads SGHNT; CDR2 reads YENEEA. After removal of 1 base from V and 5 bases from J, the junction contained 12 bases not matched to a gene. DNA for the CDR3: TGTGCCAGCAGCTTAGCTACTAGCGGGAGACCCTCGAGGACCGGGGAGCTGTTTTTT. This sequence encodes CASSLATSGRPSRTGELFF. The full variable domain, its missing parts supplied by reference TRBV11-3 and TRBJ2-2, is EAGVVQSPRYKIIEKKQPVAFWCNPISGHNTLYWYLQNLGQGPELLIRYENEEAVDDSQLPKDRFSAERLKGVDSTLKIQPAELGDSAVYLCASSLATSGRPSRTGELFFGEGSRLTVL.

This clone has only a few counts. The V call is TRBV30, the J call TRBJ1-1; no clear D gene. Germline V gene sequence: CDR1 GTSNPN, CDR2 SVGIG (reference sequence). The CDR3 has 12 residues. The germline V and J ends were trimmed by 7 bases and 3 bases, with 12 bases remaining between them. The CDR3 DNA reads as TGTGCCTCTGGGAGGAGGGACACTGAAGCTTTCTTT. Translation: CASGRRDTEAFF.

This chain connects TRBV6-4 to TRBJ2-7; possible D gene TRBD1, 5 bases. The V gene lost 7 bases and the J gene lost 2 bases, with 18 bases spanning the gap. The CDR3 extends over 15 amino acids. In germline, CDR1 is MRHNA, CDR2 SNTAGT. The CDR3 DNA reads TGTGCCAGCACCGCACACAGGCAACCCACCTACGAGCAGTACTTC. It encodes CASTAHRQPTYEQYF.

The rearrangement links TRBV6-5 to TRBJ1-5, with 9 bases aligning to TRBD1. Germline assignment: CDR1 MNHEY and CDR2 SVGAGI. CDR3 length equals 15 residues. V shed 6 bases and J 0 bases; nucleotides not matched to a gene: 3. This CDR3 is CASRRDRDSNQPQHF. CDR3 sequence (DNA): TGTGCCAGCAGACGGGACAGGGATAGCAATCAGCCCCAGCATTTT.

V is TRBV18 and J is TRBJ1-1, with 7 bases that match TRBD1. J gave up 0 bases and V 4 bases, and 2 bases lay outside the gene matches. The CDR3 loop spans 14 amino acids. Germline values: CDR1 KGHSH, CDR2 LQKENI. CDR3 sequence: CASSLQGVNTEAFF. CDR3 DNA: TGTGCCAGCTCACTGCAGGGGGTGAACACTGAAGCTTTCTTT.

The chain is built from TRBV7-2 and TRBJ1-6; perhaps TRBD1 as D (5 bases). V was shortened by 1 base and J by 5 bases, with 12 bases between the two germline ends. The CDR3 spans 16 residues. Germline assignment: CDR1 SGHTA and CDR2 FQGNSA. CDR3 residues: CASSLVRGLDNSPLHF. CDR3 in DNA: TGTGCCAGCAGCTTAGTCCGGGGGTTGGATAATTCACCCCTCCACTTT.

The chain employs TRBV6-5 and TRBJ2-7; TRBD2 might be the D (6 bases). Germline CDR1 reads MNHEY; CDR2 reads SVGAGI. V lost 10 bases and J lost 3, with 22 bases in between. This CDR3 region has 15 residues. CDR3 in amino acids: CATLRGGASFYEQYF. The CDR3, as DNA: TGTGCCACCCTAAGGGGCGGGGCGAGTTTCTACGAGCAGTACTTC.

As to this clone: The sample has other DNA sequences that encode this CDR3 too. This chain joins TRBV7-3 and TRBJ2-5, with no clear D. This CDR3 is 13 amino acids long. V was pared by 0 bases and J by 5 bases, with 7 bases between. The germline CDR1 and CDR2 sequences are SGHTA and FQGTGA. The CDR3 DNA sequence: TGTGCCAGCAGCTTAACGTCGGAGGAGACCCAGTACTTC. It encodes CASSLTSEETQYF.

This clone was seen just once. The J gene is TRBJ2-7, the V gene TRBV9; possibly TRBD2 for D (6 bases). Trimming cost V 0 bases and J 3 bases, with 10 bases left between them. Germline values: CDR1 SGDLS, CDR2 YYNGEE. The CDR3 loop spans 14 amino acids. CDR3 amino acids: CASSVATGDYEQYF. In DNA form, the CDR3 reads TGTGCCAGCAGCGTAGCTACGGGGGACTACGAGCAGTACTTC.